The present T cell receptor beta chain was sequenced within a study of blood T cell repertoires in COVID-19. Study as a whole: Italy, Spain and the United States were the sources of the convalescent and acute COVID-19 samples. PBMCs, B-cell-depleted T cells, or T cells were the source of the cDNA or gDNA that made up the material.

Germline V gives CDR1 MGHRA, CDR2 YSYEKL. This CDR3 contains 16 residues. V gave up 1 base and J gave up 6 bases; unmatched junction bases: 11. In the study's own analysis: Amplification of reference gene primers provided the estimated nucleated cell counts. The data were produced by immunoSEQ multiplex PCR, yet TCRdb's version contains in-frame clones alone and is incomplete. That table furnishes V, J and clone size, whereas the DNA furnished D and trimming. The repertoire holds about 100,000 clones, with around four fifths as singletons. This TCR derives from a man aged 50-60 years with active or convalescent COVID-19. Source material: peripheral blood. The chain is built from TRBV4-1 and TRBJ2-7, with TRBD2 matching over 8 bases. CDR3 DNA sequence: TGCGCCAGCAGCCAAGTCTTCCAACGGGAGGGAGGCGAGCAGTACTTC. Translated, it gives CASSQVFQREGGEQYF.